This T cell receptor beta chain was recorded in a study of blood T cell repertoires in COVID-19. CDR3 length: 13 amino acids. V dropped 0 bases and J dropped 4 bases, with 7 bases sitting between them. Germline CDR1 is ENHRY and CDR2 is SYGVKD. To note about this clone: This specimen includes other DNA sequences encoding the same CDR3.

Original processing notes: Amplification with reference gene primers provided the estimates of nucleated cell counts. Using immunoSEQ multiplex PCR, the repertoire was profiled, and TCRdb retains in-frame clones only, with some absent. That table furnishes V, J and clone size, whereas the DNA furnished D and trimming. The table has about 150,000 clones, over 75% seen once. The V gene is TRBV10-3, the J gene TRBJ2-7; D remains ambiguous. The receptor was derived from an elderly man with COVID-19, enrolled during active disease. What was sequenced was peripheral blood. The CDR3 reads CAISESQSYEQYF. The CDR3 DNA sequence: TGTGCCATCAGTGAGTCACAGTCGTACGAGCAGTACTTC.